Sequencing of this T cell receptor beta chain was carried out in a study of low-dose radiotherapy and immunotherapy resistance in tumors. Study context: It was every two weeks, one day before radiation and immunotherapy, that intravenous cyclophosphamide 200 mg/m2 was given.

Time point here: after trial treatment. Treatment denoted: LDRT plus nivolumab, ipilimumab, low-dose cyclophosphamide and aspirin (RACIN trial). Donors, who were enrolled in a single-arm phase I dose-escalation trial, received nivolumab, ipilimumab, aspirin, low-dose cyclophosphamide and low-dose radiotherapy. As a condition of eligibility, patients had advanced solid tumors lacking tumor-infiltrating lymphocytes. Priming of first-strand cDNA relied on TRAV- and TRBV-specific primers (covering alpha and beta chains). Amplification, which lasted around 20 PCR cycles, used a constant-region primer and V-primer adapter to amplify TCRs. mRNA, once isolated, was amplified by in vitro transcription. One entry per CDR3 protein results from TCRdb running MiXCR on the reads. The sample includes tens of thousands of distinct CDR3 sequences, 25% to 30% of them seen just once. Germline V gene lookup returns CDR1 MDHEN and CDR2 SYDVKM. The CDR3 has 15 amino acids. V shed 3 bases and J shed 0 bases, with 9 bases lying between them.

The sequence was collected from a male donor with prostate cancer. V is TRBV28 and J is TRBJ1-3, with D unresolved. The material sequenced was PBMCs, taken after low-dose radiotherapy plus immunotherapy. The CDR3 nucleotides are TGTGCCAGCAGTTTTACAGCCTCCTCTGGAAACACCATATATTTT. This sequence encodes CASSFTASSGNTIYF. Full variable domain (rest looked up from reference TRBV28 and TRBJ1-3): DVKVTQSSRYLVKRTGEKVFLECVQDMDHENMFWYRQDPGLGLRLIYFSYDVKMKEKGDIPEGYSVSREKKERFSLILESASTNQTSMYLCASSFTASSGNTIYFGEGSWLTVV.